The 10 T cell receptor beta chains listed next were all sequenced from one sample in a study of T cell changes during pregnancy in multiple sclerosis. TCRdb keeps only in-frame clones here, not all; method: immunoSEQ multiplex PCR. The table includes about 79,000 clones, 85% to 95% detected once. Sequencing used peripheral blood, obtained in the second trimester of pregnancy. These receptors were taken from a female donor in good health, enrolled as a control in a pregnancy study.

This clone appeared once. The V call is TRBV27, the J call TRBJ2-1; 10 positions match TRBD2. Germline loops: CDR1 MNHEY, CDR2 SMNVEV (reference sequence). Trimming took 4 bases from V and 0 from J; bases not matched to a gene: 6. This CDR3 contains 17 residues. CDR3 loop: CASSSRLAGSSYNEQFF. The DNA of the CDR3 is TGTGCCAGCAGTTCAAGACTAGCGGGCAGCTCCTACAATGAGCAGTTCTTC.

This chain links TRBV10-3 with TRBJ1-6; D unclear. The V gene's germline CDR1 is ENHRY and CDR2 SYGVKD. CDR3 length equals 17 residues. Trimming removed 0 bases from V and 9 bases from J, with 18 bases in between. This chain's CDR3 is CAISESIGWSAISPLHF. The DNA of the CDR3 is TGTGCCATCAGTGAGTCGATTGGGTGGAGCGCAATTTCACCCCTCCACTTT.

The chain uses TRBV5-5 and TRBJ2-2; 8 nucleotides match TRBD1. CDR1 is SGHKS and CDR2 is YYEKEE in the germline V gene (reference sequence). Losses at the gene ends were 4 bases for V and 7 bases for J; bases not matched to a gene: 9. CDR3 length equals 15 residues. CDR3 loop: CASSLRTGRGGELFF. In DNA, the CDR3 is TGTGCCAGCAGCCTGAGGACAGGGCGAGGCGGGGAGCTGTTTTTT.

The V call is TRBV27, the J call TRBJ1-2; D not certain. The CDR3 spans 14 residues. Deletions cut 5 bases from V and 3 bases from J, with 13 bases between. Germline-derived CDR1 and CDR2 are MNHEY and SMNVEV (reference sequence). Here the CDR3 reads CASSPTRSDYGYTF. For the CDR3, the DNA is TGTGCCAGCAGTCCCACGCGTTCGGACTATGGCTACACCTTC.

This sequence joins TRBV30 and TRBJ2-7; D perhaps matches TRBD1 (5 bases). V lost 1 base to trimming and J lost 0 bases, with 10 bases between them. The CDR3 sequence is 14 residues long. The germline gives CDR1 GTSNPN, CDR2 SVGIG (reference sequence). The CDR3 loop reads CAWSGGLSSYEQYF. The CDR3 DNA is TGTGCCTGGAGTGGGGGCCTAAGCTCCTACGAGCAGTACTTC.

The gene calls are TRBV11-2 and TRBJ2-3, with 10 bases that match TRBD2. The germline CDR1 and CDR2 sequences are SGHAT and FQNNGV. Germline trimming cut 5 bases from V and 2 bases from J; bases unmatched to any gene: 10. This CDR3 comprises 17 residues. In nucleotides, the CDR3 is TGTGCCAGCAGCATACCATTTAGCGGGGGGTACACAGATACGCAGTATTTT. Protein product: CASSIPFSGGYTDTQYF.

This clone was observed a handful of times. The V call is TRBV6-1, the J call TRBJ2-5; 14 bases agree with TRBD2. V shed 4 bases and J 2 bases; nucleotides not matched to a gene: 0. Looked up from germline, CDR1 is MNHNS and CDR2 is SASEGT. The CDR3 is 15 residues long. The CDR3 nucleotides are TGTGCCAGCAGTGGACTAGCGGGGGGGCAAGAGACCCAGTACTTC. Its translation is CASSGLAGGQETQYF.

V usage is TRBV19 and J usage is TRBJ2-7; tentative D call: TRBD1 (8 bases). Germline CDR1 reads LNHDA; CDR2 reads SQIVND (reference sequence). The length of the CDR3 is 16 residues. Trimming removed 3 bases at V and 4 bases at J, with 19 bases between. Here the CDR3 reads CASSIGGHRGNYEQYF. DNA of the CDR3: TGTGCCAGTAGTATCGGGGGGCACAGGGGGAATTACGAGCAGTACTTC.

The V call is TRBV5-1, the J call TRBJ2-7; 8 bases are a match to TRBD1. This CDR3 contains 16 residues. The germline CDR1 and CDR2 sequences are SGHRS and YFSETQ. The J segment lost 0 bases and the V segment lost 2 bases, leaving 7 bases of the junction unmatched. The CDR3 nucleotides read TGCGCCAGCAGCTTACTACCGGGACAGGCCTCCTACGAGCAGTACTTC. Its protein product is CASSLLPGQASYEQYF.

This chain links TRBV30 with TRBJ2-5; D is unresolved. Per germline, CDR1 GTSNPN and CDR2 SVGIG (reference sequence). The V gene lost 2 bases and the J gene lost 0 bases, with 10 bases spanning the gap. This CDR3 is built from 14 residues. The CDR3 sequence: CAWSRYTYQETQYF. CDR3 nucleotide sequence: TGTGCCTGGAGTAGATACACCTACCAAGAGACCCAGTACTTC.